This TCR beta chain appears in the sequencing data of a study of radiotherapy plus CTLA-4 blockade in lung cancer. Germline values: CDR1 MNHEY, CDR2 SMNVEV (reference sequence). The V end lost 5 bases, the J end lost 4 bases, and 15 bases lay between the germline ends. CDR3 length equals 15 residues. Concerning this clone itself: Its specificity is not known.

This table comes from immunoSEQ multiplex PCR, and its TCRdb copy is limited to in-frame clones, with some not included. The sample holds around 90,000 clones, roughly 80% seen once. General study points: After treatment with radiotherapy plus ipilimumab, TCR clones that came from the tumor expanded in blood.

The receptor was isolated from a human donor with non-small cell lung cancer who had stable disease on radiotherapy plus ipilimumab. The sample in question was peripheral blood, obtained from a patient treated with radiotherapy plus ipilimumab. J is TRBJ1-5 and V is TRBV27; D not resolved. The CDR3 sequence is CASSPVTRKNQPQHF. CDR3 DNA: TGTGCCAGCAGTCCAGTTACCAGAAAAAATCAGCCCCAGCATTTT.